This TCR beta chain was sequenced during a study of cytomegalovirus exposure and HLA in healthy donors. Trimming pared 0 bases from V and 5 bases from J, leaving 13 bases between. CDR3 size: 15 residues. Germline V gene sequence: CDR1 ENHRY, CDR2 SYGVKD. 60 Vbeta and 13 Jbeta primers were used in PCR. Sequenced by immunoSEQ multiplex PCR; TCRdb stores in-frame clones only, minus some. The table lists 50,000 to 60,000 clones. This clonotype was obtained from a woman between 50 and 59 years old in good health and CMV-seropositive. The sequenced sample was PBMCs. The rearrangement links TRBV10-3 to TRBJ1-1, with D maybe TRBD1 (5 bases). CDR3 coding DNA: TGTGCCATCAGTGAGTCATCGGGGGGTTGGACTGAAGCTTTCTTT. This sequence encodes CAISESSGGWTEAFF.